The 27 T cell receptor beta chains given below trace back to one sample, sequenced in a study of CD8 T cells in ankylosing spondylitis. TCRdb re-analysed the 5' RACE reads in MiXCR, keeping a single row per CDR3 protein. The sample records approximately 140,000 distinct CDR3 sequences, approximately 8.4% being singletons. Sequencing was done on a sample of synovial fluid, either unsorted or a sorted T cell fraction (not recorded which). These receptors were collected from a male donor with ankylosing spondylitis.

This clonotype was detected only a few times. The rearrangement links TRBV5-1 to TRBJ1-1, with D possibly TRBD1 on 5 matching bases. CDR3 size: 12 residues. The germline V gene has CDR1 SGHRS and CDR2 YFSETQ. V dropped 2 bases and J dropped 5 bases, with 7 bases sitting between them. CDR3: CASSFGATEAFF. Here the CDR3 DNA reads TGCGCCAGCAGCTTCGGGGCGACTGAAGCTTTCTTT.

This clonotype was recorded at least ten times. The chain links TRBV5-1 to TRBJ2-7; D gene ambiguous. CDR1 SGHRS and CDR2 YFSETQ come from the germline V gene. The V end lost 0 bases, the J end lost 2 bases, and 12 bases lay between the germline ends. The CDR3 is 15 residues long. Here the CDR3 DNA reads TGCGCCAGCAGCTTGGAGCCTCTCACCGCCTACGAGCAGTACTTC. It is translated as CASSLEPLTAYEQYF.

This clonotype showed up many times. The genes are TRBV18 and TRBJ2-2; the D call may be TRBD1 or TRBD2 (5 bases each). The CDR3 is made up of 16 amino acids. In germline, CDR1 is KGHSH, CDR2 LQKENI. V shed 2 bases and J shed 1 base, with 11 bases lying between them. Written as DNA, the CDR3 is TGTGCCAGCTCACCAGCAGGGAGTATGAACACCGGGGAGCTGTTTTTT. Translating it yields CASSPAGSMNTGELFF.

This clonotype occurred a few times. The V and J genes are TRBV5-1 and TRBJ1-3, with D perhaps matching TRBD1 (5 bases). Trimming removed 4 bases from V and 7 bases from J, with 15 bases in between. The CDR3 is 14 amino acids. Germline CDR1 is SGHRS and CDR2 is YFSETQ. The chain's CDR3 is CASSPGAGDNTIYF. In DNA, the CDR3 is TGCGCCAGCAGCCCCGGTGCGGGGGACAACACCATATATTTT.

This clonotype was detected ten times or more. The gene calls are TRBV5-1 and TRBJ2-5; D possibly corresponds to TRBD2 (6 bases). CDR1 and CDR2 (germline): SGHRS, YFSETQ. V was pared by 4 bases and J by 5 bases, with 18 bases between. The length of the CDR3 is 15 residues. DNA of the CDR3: TGCGCCAGCAGCCCATTCCCGGGAGACGGGGAGACCCAGTACTTC. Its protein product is CASSPFPGDGETQYF.

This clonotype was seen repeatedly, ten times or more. This CDR3 is CSVEGGASGNTIYF. In nucleotides, the CDR3 is TGCAGCGTTGAAGGGGGCGCCTCTGGAAACACCATATATTTT. The V and J genes are TRBV29-1 and TRBJ1-3; TRBD1 is a possible D gene (5 bases). The CDR3 extends over 14 amino acids. Between the trimmed V and J ends, which lost 1 base and 0 bases, there was a span of 7 bases. Germline CDR1 reads SQVTM; CDR2 reads ANQGSEA. The full variable domain, in which reference TRBV29-1 and TRBJ1-3 provide the parts outside the CDR3, is SAVISQKPSRDICQRGTSLTIQCQVDSQVTMMFWYRQQPGQSLTLIATANQGSEATYESGFVIDKFPISRPNLTFSTLTVSNMSPEDSSIYLCSVEGGASGNTIYFGEGSWLTVV.

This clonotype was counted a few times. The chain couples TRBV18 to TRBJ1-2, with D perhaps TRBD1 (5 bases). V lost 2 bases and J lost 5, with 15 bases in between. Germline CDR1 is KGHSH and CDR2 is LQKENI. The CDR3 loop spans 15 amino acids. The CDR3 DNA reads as TGTGCCAGCTCACCAGGACAAGCTACCCTTTATGGCTACACCTTC. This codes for CASSPGQATLYGYTF.

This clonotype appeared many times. CDR3 sequence: CSVGQFNTEAFF. CDR3 nucleotides: TGCAGCGTTGGACAGTTTAACACTGAAGCTTTCTTT. V usage is TRBV29-1 and J usage is TRBJ1-1; possible D gene TRBD1, 5 bases. Between the trimmed V and J ends, which lost 4 bases and 2 bases, there was a span of 8 bases. The CDR3 spans 12 residues. The germline V gene encodes CDR1 SQVTM and CDR2 ANQGSEA.

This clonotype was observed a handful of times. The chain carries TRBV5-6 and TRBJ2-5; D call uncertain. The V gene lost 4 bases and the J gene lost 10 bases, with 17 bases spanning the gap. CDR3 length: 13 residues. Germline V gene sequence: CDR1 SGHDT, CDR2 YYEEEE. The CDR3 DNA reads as TGTGCCAGCAGCCCCCCGGGCCGGTGGGACCAGTACTTC. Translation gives CASSPPGRWDQYF.

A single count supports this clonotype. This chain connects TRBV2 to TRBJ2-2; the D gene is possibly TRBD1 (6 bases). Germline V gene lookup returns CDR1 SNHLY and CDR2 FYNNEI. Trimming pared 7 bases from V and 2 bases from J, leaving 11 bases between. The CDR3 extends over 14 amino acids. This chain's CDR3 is CASKGQLNTGELFF. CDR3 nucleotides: TGTGCCAGCAAAGGACAGCTAAACACCGGGGAGCTGTTTTTT.

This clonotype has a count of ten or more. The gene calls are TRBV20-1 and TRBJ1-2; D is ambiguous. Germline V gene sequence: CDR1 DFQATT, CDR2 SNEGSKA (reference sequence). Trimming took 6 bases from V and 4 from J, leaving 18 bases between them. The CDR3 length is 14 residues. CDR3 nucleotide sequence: TGCAGTGCAAGACTTGGAAGGGAGGGCTATGGCTACACCTTC. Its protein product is CSARLGREGYGYTF.

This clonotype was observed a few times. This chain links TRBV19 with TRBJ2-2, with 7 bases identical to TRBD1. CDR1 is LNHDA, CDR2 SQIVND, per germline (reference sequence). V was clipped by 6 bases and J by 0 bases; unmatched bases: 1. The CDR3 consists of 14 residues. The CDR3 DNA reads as TGTGCCAGTAGCACAGGGGCGAACACCGGGGAGCTGTTTTTT. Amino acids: CASSTGANTGELFF. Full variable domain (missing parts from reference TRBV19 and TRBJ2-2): DGGITQSPKYLFRKEGQNVTLSCEQNLNHDAMYWYRQDPGQGLRLIYYSQIVNDFQKGDIAEGYSVSREKKESFPLTVTSAQKNPTAFYLCASSTGANTGELFFGEGSRLTVL.

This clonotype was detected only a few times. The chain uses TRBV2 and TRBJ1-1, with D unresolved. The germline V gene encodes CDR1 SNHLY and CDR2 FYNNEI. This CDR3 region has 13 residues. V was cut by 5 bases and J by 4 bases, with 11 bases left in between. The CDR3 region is CASSPSKGTEAFF. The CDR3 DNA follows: TGTGCCAGCAGTCCCTCTAAGGGCACTGAAGCTTTCTTT.

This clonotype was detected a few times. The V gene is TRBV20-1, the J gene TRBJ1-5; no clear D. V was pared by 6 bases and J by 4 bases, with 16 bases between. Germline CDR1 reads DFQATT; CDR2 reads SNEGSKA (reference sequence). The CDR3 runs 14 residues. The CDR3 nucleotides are TGCAGTGCCAACATCGGGAGGGAGAATCAGCCCCAGCATTTT. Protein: CSANIGRENQPQHF.

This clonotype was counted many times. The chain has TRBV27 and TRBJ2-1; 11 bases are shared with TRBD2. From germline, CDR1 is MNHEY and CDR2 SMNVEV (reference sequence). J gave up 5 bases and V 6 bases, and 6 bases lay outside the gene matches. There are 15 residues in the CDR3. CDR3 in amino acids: CASRNLAGGNNEQFF. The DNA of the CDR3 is TGTGCCAGCAGGAATTTAGCGGGGGGGAACAATGAGCAGTTCTTC.

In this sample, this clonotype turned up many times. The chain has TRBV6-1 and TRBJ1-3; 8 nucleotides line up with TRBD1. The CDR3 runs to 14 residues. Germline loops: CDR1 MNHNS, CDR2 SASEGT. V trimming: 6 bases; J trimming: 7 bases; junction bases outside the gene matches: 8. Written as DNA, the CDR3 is TGTGCCAGCAGACCGGACAGGGTTCAGAACACCATATATTTT. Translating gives CASRPDRVQNTIYF.

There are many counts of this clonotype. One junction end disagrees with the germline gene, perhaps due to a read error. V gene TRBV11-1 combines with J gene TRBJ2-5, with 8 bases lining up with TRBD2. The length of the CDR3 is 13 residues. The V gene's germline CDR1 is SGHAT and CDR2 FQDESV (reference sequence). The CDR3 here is CASSLAGAETQYF. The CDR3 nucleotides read TGTGCCAGCAGCCTAGCGGGTGCGGAGACCCAGTACTTC.

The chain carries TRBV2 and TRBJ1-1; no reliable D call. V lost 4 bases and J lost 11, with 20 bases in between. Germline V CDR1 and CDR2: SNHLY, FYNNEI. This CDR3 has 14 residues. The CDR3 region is CASSGPDASHRAFF. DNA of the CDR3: TGTGCCAGCAGTGGCCCCGACGCATCTCATCGGGCTTTCTTT.

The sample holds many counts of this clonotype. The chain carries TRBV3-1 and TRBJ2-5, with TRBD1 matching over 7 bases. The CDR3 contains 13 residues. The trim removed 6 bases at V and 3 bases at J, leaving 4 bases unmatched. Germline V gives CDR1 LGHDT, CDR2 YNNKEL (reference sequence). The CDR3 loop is CASRRQGEETQYF. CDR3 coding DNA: TGTGCCAGCAGACGACAGGGCGAAGAGACCCAGTACTTC.

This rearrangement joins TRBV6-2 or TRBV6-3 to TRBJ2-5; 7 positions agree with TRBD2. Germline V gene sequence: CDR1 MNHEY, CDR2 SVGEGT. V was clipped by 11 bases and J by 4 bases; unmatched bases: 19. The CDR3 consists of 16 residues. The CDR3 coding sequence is TGTGCCTCCCGCCGGGTGGCGGGAGAGGGAAGAGAGACCCAGTACTTC. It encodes CASRRVAGEGRETQYF.

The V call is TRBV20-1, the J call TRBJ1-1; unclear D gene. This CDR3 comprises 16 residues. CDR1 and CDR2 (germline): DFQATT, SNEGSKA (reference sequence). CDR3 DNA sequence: TGCTGCTCCCCGGGCCGGGGTTCGGGTATTGCGGCTGAAGCTTTCTTT. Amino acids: CCSPGRGSGIAAEAFF.

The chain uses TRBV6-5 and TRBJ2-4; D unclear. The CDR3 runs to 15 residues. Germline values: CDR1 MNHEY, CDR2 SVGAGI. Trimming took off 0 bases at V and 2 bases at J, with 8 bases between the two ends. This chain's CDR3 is CASSYSDVTKNIQYF. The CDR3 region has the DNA TGTGCCAGCAGTTACTCGGACGTGACCAAAAACATTCAGTACTTC.

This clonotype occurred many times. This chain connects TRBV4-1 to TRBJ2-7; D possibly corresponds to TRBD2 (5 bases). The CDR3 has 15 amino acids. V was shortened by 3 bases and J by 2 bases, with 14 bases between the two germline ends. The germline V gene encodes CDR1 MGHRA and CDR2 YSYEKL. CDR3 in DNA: TGCGCCAGCAGCCATAGACCAGACGGGACCTACGAGCAGTACTTC. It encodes CASSHRPDGTYEQYF.

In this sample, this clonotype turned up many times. The CDR3 reads CASSDLAGSQETQYF. DNA for the CDR3: TGTGCCAGCAGTGACCTAGCGGGGTCCCAAGAGACCCAGTACTTC. This chain connects TRBV6-1 to TRBJ2-5, with 9 bases fitting TRBD2. The CDR3 has 15 amino acids. Germline V gene lookup returns CDR1 MNHNS and CDR2 SASEGT. Trimming at V came to 3 bases and at J to 1 base, leaving 3 bases not matched to a gene.

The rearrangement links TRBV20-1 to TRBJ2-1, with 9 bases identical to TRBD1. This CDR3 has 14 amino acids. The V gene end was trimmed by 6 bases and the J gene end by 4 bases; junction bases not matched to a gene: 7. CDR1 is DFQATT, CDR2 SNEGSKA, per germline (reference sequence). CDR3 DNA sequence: TGCAGTGCCAGACAGGGGGTAGGATACAATGAGCAGTTCTTC. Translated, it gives CSARQGVGYNEQFF.

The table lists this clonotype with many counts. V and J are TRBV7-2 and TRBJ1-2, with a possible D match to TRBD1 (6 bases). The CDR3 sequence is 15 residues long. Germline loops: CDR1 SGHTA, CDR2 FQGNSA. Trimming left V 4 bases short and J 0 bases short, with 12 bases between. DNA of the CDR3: TGTGCCAGCAGCTCGTGGGGGGGGCCTAACTATGGCTACACCTTC. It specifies CASSSWGGPNYGYTF.

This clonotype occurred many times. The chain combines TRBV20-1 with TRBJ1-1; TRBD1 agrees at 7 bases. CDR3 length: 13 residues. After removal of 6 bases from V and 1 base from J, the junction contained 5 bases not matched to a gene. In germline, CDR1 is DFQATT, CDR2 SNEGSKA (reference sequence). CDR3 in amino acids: CSAPRDRNTEAFF. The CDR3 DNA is TGCAGTGCCCCTAGGGACAGGAACACTGAAGCTTTCTTT.